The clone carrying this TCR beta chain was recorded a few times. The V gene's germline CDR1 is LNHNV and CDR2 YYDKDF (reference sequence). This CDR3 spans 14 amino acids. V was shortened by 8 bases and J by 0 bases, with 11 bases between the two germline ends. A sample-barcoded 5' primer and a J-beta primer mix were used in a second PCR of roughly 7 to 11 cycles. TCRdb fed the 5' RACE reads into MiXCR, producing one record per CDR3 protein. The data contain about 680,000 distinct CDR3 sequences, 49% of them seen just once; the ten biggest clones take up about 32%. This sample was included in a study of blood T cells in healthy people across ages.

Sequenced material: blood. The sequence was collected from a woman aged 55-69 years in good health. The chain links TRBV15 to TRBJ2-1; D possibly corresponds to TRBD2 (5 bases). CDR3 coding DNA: TGTGCCACCTCGCCGCGGGTCTCCTACAATGAGCAGTTCTTC. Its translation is CATSPRVSYNEQFF.